This entry is about one T cell receptor (beta chain). Its antigen is currently not known. It has no much larger one-base neighbor in the sample; base qualities were not kept. The source of the sample is a study of response to subunit inactivated influenza vaccine (dated by TCRdb to the late 2010s). Background on the whole study: Deep quantitative profiling of the T cell receptor repertoire was used in the study to follow responses to a trivalent subunit inactivated influenza vaccine. On the study overall, not on this receptor specifically: The authors suggested that each seasonal influenza vaccination may recruit only a limited number of new T cells.

Libraries came from RT-PCR. The run used an Illumina HiSeq 2500. TCRdb ran its own pipeline on the public reads, namely fastp trimming at Q25 and MiXCR clone calling, and kept in-frame beta chains. Merged by CDR3 protein, the rows form single entries marked with the most common genes and DNA. The sample data list 490,000 or so distinct CDR3 sequences, and about 8% of these were observed just once. The ten largest clones take up approximately 13% of the sample. From a lookup of the germline V gene (reference sequence), CDR1 and CDR2 are LNHDA and SQIVND. The CDR3 covers 15 residues, taking in both the cysteine and the phenylalanine. Only CDR3 DNA is held: 45 bases, read in frame from base 1.

This clonotype was obtained from a man aged 50 to 69 who received an inactivated influenza vaccine. Donor details come from another sample of the same person, matched by shared clones. The chain is made from TRBV19 and TRBJ1-5, and 7 junction bases match TRBD1. Sample: PBMCs from blood, taken 23 months after vaccination. CDR3 region: CASQGRGQGNQPQHF. The nucleotides read TGTGCTTCACAGGGGAGGGGGCAAGGCAATCAGCCCCAGCATTTT.